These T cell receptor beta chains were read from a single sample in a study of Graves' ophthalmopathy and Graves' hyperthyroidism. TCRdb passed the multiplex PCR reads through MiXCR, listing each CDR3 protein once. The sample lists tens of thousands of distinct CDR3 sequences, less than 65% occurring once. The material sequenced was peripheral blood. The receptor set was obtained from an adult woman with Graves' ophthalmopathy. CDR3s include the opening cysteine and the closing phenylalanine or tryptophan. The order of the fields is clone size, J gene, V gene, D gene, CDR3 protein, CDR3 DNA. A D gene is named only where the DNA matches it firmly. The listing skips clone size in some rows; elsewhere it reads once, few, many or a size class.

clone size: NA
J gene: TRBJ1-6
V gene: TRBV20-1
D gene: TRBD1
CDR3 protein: CSASSTGNGSPLHF
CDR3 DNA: TGCAGTGCCTCCTCGACAGGGAACGGTTCACCCCTCCACTTT

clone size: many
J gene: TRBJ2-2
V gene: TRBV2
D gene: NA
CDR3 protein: CASTWGAGELFF
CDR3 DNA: TGTGCCAGCACCTGGGGGGCCGGGGAGCTGTTTTTT

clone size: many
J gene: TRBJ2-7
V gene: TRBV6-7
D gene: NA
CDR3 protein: CASSYPPRVEQYF
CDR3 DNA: TGTGCCAGCAGTTACCCGCCTCGGGTCGAGCAGTACTTC

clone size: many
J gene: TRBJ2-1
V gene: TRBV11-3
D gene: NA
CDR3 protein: CASSFRTAGTPEQFF
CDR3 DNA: TGTGCCAGCAGCTTTAGGACAGCTGGAACGCCTGAGCAGTTCTTC

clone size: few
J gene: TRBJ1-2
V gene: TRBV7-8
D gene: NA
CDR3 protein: CASSSSANYGYTF
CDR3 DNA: TGTGCCAGCAGCTCATCAGCTAACTATGGCTACACCTTC

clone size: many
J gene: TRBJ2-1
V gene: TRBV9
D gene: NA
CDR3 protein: CASSVIDADEQFF
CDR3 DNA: TGTGCCAGCAGCGTAATAGACGCCGATGAGCAGTTCTTC

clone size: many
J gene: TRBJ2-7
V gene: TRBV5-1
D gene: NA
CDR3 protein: CASSPSRGNSYEQYF
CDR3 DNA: TGCGCCAGCAGCCCTAGCCGAGGCAACTCCTACGAGCAGTACTTC

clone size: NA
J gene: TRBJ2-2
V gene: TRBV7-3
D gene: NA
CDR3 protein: CASSLGRTGELFF
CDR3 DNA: TGTGCCAGCAGCTTGGGGCGGACCGGGGAGCTGTTTTTT

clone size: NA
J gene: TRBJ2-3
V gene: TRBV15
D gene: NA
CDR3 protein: CATSRDVRADTQYF
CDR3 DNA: TGTGCCACCAGCAGAGATGTGAGAGCAGATACGCAGTATTTT

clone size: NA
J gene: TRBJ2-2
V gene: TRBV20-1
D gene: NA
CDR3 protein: CSAPSGLSGELFF
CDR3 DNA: TGCAGTGCGCCCTCGGGGCTCTCCGGGGAGCTGTTTTTT

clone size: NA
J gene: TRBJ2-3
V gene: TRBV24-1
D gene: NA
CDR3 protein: CATQAGDTQYF
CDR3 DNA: TGTGCCACCCAGGCAGGGGATACGCAGTATTTT